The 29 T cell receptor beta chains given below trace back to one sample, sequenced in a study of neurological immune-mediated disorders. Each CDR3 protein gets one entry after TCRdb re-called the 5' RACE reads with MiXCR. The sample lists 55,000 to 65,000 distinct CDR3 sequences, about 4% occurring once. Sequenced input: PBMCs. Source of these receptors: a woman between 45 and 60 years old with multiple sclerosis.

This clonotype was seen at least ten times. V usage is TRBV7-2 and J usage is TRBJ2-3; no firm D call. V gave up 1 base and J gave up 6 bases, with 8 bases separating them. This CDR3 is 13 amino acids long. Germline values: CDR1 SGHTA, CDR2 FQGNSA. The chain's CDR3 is CASSLDSGDTQYF. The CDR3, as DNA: TGTGCCAGCAGCTTAGATAGTGGTGATACGCAGTATTTT.

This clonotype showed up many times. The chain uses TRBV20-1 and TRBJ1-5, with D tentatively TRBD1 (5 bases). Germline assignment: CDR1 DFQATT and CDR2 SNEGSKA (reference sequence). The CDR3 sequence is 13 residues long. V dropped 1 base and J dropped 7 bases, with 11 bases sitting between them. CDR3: CSARAGTGQPQHF. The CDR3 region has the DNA TGCAGTGCTAGAGCGGGGACGGGGCAGCCCCAGCATTTT.

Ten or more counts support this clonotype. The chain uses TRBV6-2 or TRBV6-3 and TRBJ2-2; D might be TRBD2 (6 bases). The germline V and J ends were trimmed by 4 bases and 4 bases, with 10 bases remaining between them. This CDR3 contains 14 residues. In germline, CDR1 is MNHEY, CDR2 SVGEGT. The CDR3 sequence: CASSWRGVTGELFF. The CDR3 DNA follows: TGTGCCAGCAGTTGGCGGGGAGTCACCGGGGAGCTGTTTTTT.

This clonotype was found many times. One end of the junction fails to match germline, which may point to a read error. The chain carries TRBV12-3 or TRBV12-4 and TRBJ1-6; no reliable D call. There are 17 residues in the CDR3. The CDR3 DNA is TGTGCCAGCAGTCTTAGGTCGCGGAGTTCCTATAATTCACCCCTCAACTTT. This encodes CASSLRSRSSYNSPLNF.

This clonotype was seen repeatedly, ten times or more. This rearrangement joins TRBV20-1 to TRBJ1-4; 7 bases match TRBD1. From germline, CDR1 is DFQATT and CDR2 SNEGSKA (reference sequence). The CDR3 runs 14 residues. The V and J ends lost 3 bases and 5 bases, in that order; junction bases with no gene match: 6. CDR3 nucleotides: TGCAGTGCTAGTCTAGGCAGGGGGAATGAAAAACTGTTTTTT. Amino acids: CSASLGRGNEKLFF.

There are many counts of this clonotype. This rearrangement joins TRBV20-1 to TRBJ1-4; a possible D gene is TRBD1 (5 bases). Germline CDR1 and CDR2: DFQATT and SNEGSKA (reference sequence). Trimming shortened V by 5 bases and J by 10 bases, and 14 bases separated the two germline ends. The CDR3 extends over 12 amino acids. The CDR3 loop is CSARQGEVKLFF. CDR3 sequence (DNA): TGCAGTGCTCGGCAGGGCGAAGTAAAACTGTTTTTT.

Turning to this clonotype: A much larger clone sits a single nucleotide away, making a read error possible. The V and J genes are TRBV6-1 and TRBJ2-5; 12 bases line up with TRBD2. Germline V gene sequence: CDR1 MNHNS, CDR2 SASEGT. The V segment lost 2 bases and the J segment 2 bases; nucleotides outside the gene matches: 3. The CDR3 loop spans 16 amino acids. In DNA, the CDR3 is TGTGCCAGCAGTGAACTAGCGGGAGGGACACAAGAGACCCAGTACTTC. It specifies CASSELAGGTQETQYF.

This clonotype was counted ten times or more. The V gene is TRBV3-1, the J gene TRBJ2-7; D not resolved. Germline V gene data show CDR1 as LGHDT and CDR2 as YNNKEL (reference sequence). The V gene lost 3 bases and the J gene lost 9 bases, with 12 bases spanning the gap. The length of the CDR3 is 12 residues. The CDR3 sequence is CASSHPSGGQYF. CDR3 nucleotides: TGTGCCAGCAGCCATCCGTCGGGCGGGCAGTACTTC.

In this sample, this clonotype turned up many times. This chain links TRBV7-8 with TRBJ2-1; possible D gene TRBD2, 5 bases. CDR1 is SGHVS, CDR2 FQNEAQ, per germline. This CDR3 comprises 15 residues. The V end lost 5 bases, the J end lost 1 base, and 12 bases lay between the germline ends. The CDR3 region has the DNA TGTGCCAGCAGCGGGCCGACTACGTCCTACAATGAGCAGTTCTTC. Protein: CASSGPTTSYNEQFF. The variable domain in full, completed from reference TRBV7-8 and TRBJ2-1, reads GAGVSQSPRYKVAKRGQDVALRCDPISGHVSLFWYQQALGQGPEFLTYFQNEAQLDKSGLPSDRFFAERPEGSVSTLKIQRTQQEDSAVYLCASSGPTTSYNEQFFGPGTRLTVL.

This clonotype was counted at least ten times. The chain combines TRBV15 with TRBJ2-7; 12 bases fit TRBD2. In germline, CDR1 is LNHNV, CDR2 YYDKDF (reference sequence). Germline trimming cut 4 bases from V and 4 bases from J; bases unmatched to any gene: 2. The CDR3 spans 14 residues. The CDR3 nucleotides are TGTGCCACCAGCAAGACTAGCGGGAGTTACGAGCAGTACTTC. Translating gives CATSKTSGSYEQYF.

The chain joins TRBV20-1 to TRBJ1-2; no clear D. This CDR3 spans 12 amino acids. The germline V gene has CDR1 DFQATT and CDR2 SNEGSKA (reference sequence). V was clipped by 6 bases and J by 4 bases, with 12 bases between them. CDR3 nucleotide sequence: TGCAGTGCGAGGATTCCTGGCTATGGCTACACCTTC. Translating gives CSARIPGYGYTF.

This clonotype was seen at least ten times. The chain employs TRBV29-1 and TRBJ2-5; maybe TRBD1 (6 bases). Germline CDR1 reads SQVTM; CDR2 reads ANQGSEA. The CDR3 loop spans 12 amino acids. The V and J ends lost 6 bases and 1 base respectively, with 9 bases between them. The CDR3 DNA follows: TGCAGCGTCGGACAGACCCAAGAGACCCAGTACTTC. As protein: CSVGQTQETQYF.

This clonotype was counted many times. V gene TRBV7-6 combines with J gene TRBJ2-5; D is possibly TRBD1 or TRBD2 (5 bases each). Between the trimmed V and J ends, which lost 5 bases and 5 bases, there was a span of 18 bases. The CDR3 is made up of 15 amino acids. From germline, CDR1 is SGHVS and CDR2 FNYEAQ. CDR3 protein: CASSLGSAWGETQYF. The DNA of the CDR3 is TGTGCCAGCAGCCTAGGCTCCGCATGGGGGGAGACCCAGTACTTC.

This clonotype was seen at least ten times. CDR3 in amino acids: CASSLVGTEHNEQFF. The DNA of the CDR3 is TGCGCCAGCAGCTTGGTTGGGACTGAGCACAATGAGCAGTTCTTC. This chain uses TRBV5-1 with TRBJ2-1; weak D call: TRBD2 (6 bases). V was trimmed by 0 bases and J by 5 bases, leaving 12 bases between them. Germline V gene sequence: CDR1 SGHRS, CDR2 YFSETQ. The CDR3 sequence is 15 residues long.

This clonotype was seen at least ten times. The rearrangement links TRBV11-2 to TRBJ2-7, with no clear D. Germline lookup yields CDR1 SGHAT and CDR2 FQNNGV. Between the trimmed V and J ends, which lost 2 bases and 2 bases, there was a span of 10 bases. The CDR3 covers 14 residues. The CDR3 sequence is CASSLNSFTYEQYF. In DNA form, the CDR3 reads TGTGCCAGCAGCTTAAATTCCTTTACCTACGAGCAGTACTTC.

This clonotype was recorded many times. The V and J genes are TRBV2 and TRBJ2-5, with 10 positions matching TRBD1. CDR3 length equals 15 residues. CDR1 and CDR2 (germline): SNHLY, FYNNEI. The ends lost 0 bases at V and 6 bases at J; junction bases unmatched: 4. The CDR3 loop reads CASSEARTGGQTQYF. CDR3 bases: TGTGCCAGCAGTGAAGCGCGGACAGGGGGTCAGACCCAGTACTTC. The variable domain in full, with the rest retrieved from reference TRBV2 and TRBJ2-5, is EPEVTQTPSHQVTQMGQEVILRCVPISNHLYFYWYRQILGQKVEFLVSFYNNEISEKSEIFDDQFSVERPDGSNFTLKIRSTKLEDSAMYFCASSEARTGGQTQYFGPGTRLLVL.

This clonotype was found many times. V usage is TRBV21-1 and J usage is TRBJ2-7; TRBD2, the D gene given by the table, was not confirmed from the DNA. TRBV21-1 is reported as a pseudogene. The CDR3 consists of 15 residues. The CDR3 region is CASSKKLAGSHEQYF. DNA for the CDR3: TGTGCCAGCAGCAAAAAACTAGCGGGAAGCCACGAGCAGTACTTC.

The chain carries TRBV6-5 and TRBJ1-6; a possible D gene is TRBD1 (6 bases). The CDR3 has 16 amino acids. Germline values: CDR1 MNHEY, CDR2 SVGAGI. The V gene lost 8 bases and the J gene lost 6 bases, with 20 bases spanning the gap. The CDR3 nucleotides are TGTGCCAGCTCCCTCGGGGGGGCGACCTTTAATTCACCCCTCCACTTT. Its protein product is CASSLGGATFNSPLHF.

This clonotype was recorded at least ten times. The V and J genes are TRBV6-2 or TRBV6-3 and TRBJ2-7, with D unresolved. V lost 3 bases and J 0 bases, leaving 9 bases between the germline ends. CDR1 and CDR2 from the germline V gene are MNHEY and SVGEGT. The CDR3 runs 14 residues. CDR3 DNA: TGTGCCAGCAGTTATCTCCAAAGCTCCTACGAGCAGTACTTC. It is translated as CASSYLQSSYEQYF.

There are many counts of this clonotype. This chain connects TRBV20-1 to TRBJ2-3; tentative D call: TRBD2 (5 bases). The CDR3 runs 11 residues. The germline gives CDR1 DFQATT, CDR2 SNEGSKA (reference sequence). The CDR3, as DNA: TGCAGGATGGACTTCACAGATACGCAGTATTTT. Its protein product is CRMDFTDTQYF.

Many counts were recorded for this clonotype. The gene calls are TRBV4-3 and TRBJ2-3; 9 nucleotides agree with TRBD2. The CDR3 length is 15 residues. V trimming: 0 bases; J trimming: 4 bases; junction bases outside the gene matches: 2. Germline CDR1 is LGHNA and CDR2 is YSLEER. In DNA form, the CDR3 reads TGCGCCAGCAGCCAAGATAGACTAGCGGCAGATACGCAGTATTTT. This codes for CASSQDRLAADTQYF.

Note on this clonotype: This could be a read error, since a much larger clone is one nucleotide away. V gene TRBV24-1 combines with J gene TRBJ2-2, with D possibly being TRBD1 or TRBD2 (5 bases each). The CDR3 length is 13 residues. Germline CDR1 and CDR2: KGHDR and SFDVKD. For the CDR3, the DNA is TGTGACACCAGTGATTGGGGACCCGGGGAGCTGTTTTTT. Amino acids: CDTSDWGPGELFF.

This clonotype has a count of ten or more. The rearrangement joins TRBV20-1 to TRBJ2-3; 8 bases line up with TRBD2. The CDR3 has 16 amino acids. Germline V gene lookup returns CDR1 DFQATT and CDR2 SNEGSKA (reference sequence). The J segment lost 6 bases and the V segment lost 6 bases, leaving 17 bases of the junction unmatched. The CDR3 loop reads CSALSPSSGFGDTQYF. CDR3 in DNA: TGCAGTGCCTTAAGCCCCTCTAGCGGGTTTGGTGATACGCAGTATTTT.

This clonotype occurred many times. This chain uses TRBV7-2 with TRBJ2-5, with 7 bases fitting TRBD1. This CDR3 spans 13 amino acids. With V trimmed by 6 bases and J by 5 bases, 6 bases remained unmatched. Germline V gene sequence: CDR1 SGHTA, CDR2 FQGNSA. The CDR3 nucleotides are TGTGCCAGCAGATTACAGGGGATGGAGACCCAGTACTTC. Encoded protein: CASRLQGMETQYF.

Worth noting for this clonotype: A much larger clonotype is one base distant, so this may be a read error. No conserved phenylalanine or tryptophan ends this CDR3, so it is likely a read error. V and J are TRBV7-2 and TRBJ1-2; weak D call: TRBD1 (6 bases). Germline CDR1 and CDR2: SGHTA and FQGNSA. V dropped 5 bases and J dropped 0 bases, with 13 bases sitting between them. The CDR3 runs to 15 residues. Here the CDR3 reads CASSPLTGTNYGYTS. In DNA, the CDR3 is TGTGCCAGCAGCCCTCTTACAGGGACTAACTATGGCTACACCTCC.

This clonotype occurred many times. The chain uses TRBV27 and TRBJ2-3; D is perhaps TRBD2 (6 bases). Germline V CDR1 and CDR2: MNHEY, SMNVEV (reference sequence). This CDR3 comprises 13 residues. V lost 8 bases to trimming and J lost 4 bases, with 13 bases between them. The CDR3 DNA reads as TGTGCCAGCGGAGGGGTGATGGCAGATACGCAGTATTTT. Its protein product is CASGGVMADTQYF.

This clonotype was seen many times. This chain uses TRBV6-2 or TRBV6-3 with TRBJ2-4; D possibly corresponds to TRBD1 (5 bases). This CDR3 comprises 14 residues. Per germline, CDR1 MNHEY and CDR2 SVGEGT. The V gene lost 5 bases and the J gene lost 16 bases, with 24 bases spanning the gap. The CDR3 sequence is CASSTADPGILLYF. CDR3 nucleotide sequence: TGTGCCAGCAGTACCGCCGACCCAGGGATCCTTCTATACTTC.

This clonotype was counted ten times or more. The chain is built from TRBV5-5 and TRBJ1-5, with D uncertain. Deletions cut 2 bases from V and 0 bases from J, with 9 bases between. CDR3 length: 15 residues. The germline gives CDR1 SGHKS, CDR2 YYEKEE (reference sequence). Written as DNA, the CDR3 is TGTGCCAGCAGCTTACAGTACTATAGCAATCAGCCCCAGCATTTT. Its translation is CASSLQYYSNQPQHF.

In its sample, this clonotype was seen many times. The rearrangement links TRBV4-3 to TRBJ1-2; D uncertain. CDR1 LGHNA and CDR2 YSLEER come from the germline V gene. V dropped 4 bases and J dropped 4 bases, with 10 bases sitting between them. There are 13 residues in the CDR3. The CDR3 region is CASSPTSGYGYTF. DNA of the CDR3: TGCGCCAGCAGCCCTACCAGCGGCTATGGCTACACCTTC.